This paragraph reports one TCR beta chain. CDR1 is MDHEN, CDR2 SYDVKM, per germline. Trimming cost V 5 bases and J 10 bases; bases outside gene matches: 7. The CDR3 covers 14 residues. This entry comes from a study of blood T cell repertoires in COVID-19. At the level of the study: PBMCs, B-cell-depleted T cells, or T cells were the source of the cDNA or gDNA that made up the material.

As handled by the study authors: Estimated nucleated cell counts came from reference gene primer amplification. Data came from immunoSEQ multiplex PCR; TCRdb stores just in-frame clones and leaves some out. D and trimming were read from the DNA, whereas the V and J calls and clone size are those reported in that table. The sample contains about 180,000 clones, approximately 85% of which appear only once. Input material: peripheral blood. The TCR sequence derives from a human donor with active or convalescent COVID-19. The donor label of this sample is uncertain. The genes are TRBV28 and TRBJ1-6; 8 nucleotides agree with TRBD1. This CDR3 is CASSPGQGGSPLHF. CDR3 DNA sequence: TGTGCCAGCAGTCCTGGACAGGGAGGCTCACCCCTCCACTTT.